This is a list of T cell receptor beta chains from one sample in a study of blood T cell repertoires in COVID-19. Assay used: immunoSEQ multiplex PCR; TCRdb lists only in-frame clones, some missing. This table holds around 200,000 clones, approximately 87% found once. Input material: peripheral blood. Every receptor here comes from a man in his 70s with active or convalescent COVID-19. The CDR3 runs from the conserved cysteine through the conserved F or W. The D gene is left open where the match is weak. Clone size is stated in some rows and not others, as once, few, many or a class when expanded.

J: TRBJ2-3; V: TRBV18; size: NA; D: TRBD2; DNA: TGTGCCAGCTCACCAGCTCTCCGTAAAAGTCCGGCGGGAGGGGAAACAGATACGCAGTATTTT; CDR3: CASSPALRKSPAGGETDTQYF
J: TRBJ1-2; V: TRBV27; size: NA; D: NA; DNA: TGTGCCACCCGCAGGGGAAACTATGGCTACACCTTC; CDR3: CATRRGNYGYTF
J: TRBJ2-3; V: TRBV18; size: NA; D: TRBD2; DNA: TGTGCCAGCTCACCGCTCCGGTGGACTAGCGTACCAGGGGGGGATACGCAGTATTTT; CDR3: CASSPLRWTSVPGGDTQYF
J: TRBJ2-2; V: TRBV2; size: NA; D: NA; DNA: TGTGCCAGCAGTGGGAGGGTCACCGGGGAGCTGTTTTTT; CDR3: CASSGRVTGELFF
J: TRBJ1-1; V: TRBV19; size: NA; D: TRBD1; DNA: TGTGCCAGTAGTGGGGACAGGGGGAACACTGAAGCTTTCTTT; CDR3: CASSGDRGNTEAFF
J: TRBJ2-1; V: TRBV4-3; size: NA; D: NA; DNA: TGCGCCAGCAGCCAAGATCTTGGGCTAGCTCCTCCCTCCGATGAGCAGTTCTTC; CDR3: CASSQDLGLAPPSDEQFF
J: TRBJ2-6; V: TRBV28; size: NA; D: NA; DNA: TGTGCCAGCTTAACGGGTGGGGCCAACGTCCTGACTTTC; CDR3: CASLTGGANVLTF
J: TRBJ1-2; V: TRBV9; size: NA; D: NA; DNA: TGTGCCAGCAGCTCAGGGGTGGGGAACTATGGCTACACCTTC; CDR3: CASSSGVGNYGYTF
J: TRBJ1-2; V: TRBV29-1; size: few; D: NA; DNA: TGCACCGGAGGCGGGGACTATGGCTACACCTTC; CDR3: CTGGGDYGYTF
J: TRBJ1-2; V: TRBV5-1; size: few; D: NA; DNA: TGCGCCAGCCGGGAGGGCCGGGGGGTCTCTGGCTACACCTTC; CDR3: CASREGRGVSGYTF
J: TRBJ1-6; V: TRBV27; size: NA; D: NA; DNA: TGTGCCAGCAGTGCAACTGGGAGGAACTATAATTCACCCCTCCACTTT; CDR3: CASSATGRNYNSPLHF
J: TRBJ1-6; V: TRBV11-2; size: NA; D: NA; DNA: TGTGCCAGCAGCTTAGGAGGGGGTCTCAATTCACCCCTCCACTTT; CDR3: CASSLGGGLNSPLHF
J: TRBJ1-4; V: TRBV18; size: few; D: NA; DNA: TGTGCCAGCTCAGCCACAGACGGATACGAAAAACTGTTTTTT; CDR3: CASSATDGYEKLFF
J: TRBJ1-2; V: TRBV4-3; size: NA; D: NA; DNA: TGCGCCAGCAGCCAAGGCATAGCGAATGGCTACACCTTC; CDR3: CASSQGIANGYTF
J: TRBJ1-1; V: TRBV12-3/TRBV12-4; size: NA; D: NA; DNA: TGTGCCAGCAGTCCCCCGAGGCCCTTTGAAGCTTTCTTT; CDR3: CASSPPRPFEAFF
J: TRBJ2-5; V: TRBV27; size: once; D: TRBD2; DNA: TGTGCCAGCAGTCCCCGTAGGAGCGGGAGAGAGACCCAGTACTTC; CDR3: CASSPRRSGRETQYF
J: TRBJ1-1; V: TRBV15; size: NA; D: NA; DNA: TGTGCCACCAGCAGAGCTCCGGGAGACCCTAGGGGTGAAGCTTTCTTT; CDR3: CATSRAPGDPRGEAFF
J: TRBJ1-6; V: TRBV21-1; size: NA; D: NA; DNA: TGTGCCAGCAGCAACCTCTTTAAACAGGGGGTGGGTTCACCCCTCCACTTT; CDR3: CASSNLFKQGVGSPLHF
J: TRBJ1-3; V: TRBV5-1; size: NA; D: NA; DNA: TGCGCCAGCAGCTTGTCTGGAGGGAACACCATATATTTT; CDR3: CASSLSGGNTIYF
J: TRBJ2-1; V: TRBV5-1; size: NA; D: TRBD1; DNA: TGCGCCAGCAGCTTGGAGGGACAGGGCTCCTACAATGAGCAGTTCTTC; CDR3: CASSLEGQGSYNEQFF
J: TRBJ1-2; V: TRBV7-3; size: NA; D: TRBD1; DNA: TGTGCCAGCAGCGACAGGGGCGGAGGCTACACCTTC; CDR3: CASSDRGGGYTF
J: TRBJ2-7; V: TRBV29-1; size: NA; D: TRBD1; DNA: TGCAGCGTGGACGACAGGGGGACCTACGAGCAGTACTTC; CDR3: CSVDDRGTYEQYF
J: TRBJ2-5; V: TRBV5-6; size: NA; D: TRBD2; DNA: TGTGCCAGCAGCAGGCGGGGGGGCGGAAAGACCCAGTACTTC; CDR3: CASSRRGGGKTQYF
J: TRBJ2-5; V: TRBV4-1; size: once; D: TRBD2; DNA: TGCGCCAGCAGCCCAAGTAGTGGCGGGAGCTTGCGAGAGACCCAGTACTTC; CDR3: CASSPSSGGSLRETQYF
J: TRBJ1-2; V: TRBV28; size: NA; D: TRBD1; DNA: TGTGCCAGCGGACTATTAGGACAGGCCCCCTTAAGGGGCTACACCTTC; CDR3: CASGLLGQAPLRGYTF
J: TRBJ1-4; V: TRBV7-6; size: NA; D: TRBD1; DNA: TGTGCCAGCAGCTTAGGACCAATCAGGGGGCCAACTAATGAAAAACTGTTTTTT; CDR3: CASSLGPIRGPTNEKLFF
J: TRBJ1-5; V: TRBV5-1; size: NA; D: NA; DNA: TGCGCCAGCAGCTTGGACCCGGGGGGACAGCCCCAGCATTTT; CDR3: CASSLDPGGQPQHF